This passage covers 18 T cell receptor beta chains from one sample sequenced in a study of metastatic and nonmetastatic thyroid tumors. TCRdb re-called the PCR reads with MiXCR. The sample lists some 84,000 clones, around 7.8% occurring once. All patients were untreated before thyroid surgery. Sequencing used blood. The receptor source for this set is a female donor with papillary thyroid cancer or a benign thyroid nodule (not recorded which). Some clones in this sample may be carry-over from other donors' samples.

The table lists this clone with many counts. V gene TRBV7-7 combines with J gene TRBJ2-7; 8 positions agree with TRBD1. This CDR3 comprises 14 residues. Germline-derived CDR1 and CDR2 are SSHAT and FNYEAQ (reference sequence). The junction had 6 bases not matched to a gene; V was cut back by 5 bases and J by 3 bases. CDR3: CASSRTGMVYEQYF. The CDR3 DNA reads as TGTGCCAGCAGCAGGACAGGGATGGTCTACGAGCAGTACTTC.

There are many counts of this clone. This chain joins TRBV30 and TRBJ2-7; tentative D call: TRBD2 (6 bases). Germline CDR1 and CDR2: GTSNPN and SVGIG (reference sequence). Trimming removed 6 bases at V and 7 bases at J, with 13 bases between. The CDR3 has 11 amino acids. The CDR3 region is CACSFRGEQYF. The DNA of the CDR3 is TGTGCCTGTAGTTTCCGGGGGGAGCAGTACTTC.

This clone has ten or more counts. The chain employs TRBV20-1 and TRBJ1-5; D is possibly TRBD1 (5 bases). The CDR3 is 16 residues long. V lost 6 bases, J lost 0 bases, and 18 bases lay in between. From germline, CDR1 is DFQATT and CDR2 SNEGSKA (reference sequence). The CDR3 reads CSAQGLGGDSNQPQHF. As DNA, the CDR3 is TGCAGTGCGCAAGGTTTGGGGGGGGATAGCAATCAGCCCCAGCATTTT.

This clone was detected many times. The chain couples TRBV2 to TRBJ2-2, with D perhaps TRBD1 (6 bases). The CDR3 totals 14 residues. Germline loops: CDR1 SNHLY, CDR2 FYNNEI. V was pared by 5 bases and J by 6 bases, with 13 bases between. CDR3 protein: CASSIDRQAGELFF. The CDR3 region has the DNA TGTGCCAGCAGTATCGACAGGCAGGCCGGGGAGCTGTTTTTT.

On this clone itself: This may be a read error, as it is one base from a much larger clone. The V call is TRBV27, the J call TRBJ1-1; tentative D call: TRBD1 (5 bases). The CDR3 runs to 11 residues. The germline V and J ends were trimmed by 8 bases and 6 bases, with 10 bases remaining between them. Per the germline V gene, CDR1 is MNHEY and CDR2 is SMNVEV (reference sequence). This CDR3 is CASHDSAEAFF. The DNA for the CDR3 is TGTGCCAGCCACGACAGCGCTGAAGCTTTCTTT.

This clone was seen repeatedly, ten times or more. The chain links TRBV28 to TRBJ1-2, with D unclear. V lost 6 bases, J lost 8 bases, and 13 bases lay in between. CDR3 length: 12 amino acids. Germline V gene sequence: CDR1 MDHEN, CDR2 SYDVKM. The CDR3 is CASSLIPWGYTF. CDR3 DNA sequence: TGTGCCAGCAGCCTGATCCCGTGGGGCTACACCTTC.

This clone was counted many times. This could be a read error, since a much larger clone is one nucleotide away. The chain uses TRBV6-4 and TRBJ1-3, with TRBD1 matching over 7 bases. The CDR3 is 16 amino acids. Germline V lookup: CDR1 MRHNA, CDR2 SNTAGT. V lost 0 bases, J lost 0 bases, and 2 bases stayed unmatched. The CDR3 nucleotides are TGTGCCAGCAGTGACTCGACAGGGCGCTCTGGAAACACCATATATTTT. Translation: CASSDSTGRSGNTIYF.

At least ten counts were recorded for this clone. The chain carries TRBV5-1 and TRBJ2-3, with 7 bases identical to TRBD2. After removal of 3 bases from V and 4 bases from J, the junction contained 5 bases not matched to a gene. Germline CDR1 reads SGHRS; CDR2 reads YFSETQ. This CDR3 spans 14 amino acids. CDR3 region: CASSSSGVADTQYF. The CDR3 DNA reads TGCGCCAGCAGCTCGAGCGGGGTTGCAGATACGCAGTATTTT.

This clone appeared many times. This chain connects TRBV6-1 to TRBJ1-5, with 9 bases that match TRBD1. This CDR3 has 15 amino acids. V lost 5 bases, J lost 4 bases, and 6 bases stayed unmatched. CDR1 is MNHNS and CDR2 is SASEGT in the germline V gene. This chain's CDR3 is CASSSWTGENQPQHF. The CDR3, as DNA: TGTGCCAGCAGTTCATGGACAGGGGAAAATCAGCCCCAGCATTTT.

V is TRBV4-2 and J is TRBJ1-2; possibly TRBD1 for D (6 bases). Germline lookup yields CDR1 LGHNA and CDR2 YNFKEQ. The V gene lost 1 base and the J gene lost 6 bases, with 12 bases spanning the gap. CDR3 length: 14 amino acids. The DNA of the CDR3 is TGTGCCAGCAGCCAAGGAGGGGACACCGATGGCTACACCTTC. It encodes CASSQGGDTDGYTF.

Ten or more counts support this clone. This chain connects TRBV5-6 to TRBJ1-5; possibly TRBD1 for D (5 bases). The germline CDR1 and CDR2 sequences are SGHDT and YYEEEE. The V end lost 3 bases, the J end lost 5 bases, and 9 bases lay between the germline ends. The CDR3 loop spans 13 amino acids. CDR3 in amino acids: CASSSGRYQPQHF. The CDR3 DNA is TGTGCCAGCAGCTCGGGACGGTATCAGCCCCAGCATTTT.

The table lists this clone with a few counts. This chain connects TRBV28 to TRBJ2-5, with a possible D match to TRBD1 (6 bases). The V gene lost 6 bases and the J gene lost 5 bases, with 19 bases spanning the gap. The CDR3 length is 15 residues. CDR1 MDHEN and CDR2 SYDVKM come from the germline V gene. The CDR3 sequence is CASRSERQVWETQYF. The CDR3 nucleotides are TGTGCCAGCAGATCAGAACGACAGGTGTGGGAGACCCAGTACTTC.

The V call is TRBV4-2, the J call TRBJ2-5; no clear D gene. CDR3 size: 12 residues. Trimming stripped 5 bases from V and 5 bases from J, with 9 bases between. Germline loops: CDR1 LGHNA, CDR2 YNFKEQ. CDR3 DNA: TGTGCCAGCAGCTTCAACGCGGAGACCCAGTACTTC. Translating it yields CASSFNAETQYF.

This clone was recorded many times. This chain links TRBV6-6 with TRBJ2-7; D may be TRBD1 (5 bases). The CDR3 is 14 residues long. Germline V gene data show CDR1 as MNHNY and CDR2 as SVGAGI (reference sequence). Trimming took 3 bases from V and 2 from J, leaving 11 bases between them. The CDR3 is CASSYGAATYEQYF. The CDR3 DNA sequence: TGTGCCAGCAGTTATGGGGCGGCGACCTACGAGCAGTACTTC.

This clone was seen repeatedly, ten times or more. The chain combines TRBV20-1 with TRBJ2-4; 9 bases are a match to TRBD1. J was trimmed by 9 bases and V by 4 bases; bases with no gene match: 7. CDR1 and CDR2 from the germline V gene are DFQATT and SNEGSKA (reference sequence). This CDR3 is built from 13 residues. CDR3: CSAIPGQGAIQYF. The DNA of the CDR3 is TGCAGTGCTATACCGGGACAGGGAGCCATTCAGTACTTC.

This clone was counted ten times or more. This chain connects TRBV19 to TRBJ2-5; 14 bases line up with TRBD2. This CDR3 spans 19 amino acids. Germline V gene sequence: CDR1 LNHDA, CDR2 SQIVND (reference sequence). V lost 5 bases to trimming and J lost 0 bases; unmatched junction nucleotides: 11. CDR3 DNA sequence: TGTGCCAGTAGTGCGGGGGGACTAGCGGGAGTAGGGTACCAAGAGACCCAGTACTTC. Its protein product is CASSAGGLAGVGYQETQYF.

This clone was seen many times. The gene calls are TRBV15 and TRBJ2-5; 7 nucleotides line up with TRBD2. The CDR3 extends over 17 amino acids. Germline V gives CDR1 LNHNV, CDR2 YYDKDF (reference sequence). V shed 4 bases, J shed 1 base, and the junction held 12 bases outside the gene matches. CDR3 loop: CATSTLVASGTQETQYF. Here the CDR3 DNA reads TGTGCCACCAGCACGTTGGTAGCTAGCGGAACCCAAGAGACCCAGTACTTC.

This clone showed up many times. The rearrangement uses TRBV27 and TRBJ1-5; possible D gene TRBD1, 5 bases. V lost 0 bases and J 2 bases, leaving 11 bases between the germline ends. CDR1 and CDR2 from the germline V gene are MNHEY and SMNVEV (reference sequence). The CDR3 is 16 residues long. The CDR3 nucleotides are TGTGCCAGCAGTTTATCCGGGACGCTGGGCAATCAGCCCCAGCATTTT. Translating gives CASSLSGTLGNQPQHF.